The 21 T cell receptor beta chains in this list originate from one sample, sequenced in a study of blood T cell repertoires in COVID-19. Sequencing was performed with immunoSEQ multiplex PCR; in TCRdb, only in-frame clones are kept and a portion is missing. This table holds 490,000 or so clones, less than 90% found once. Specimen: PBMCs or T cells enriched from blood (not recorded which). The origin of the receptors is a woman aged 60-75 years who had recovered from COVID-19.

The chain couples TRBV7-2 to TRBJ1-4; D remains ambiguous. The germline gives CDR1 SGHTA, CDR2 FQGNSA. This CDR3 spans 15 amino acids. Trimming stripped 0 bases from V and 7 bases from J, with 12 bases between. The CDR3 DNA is TGTGCCAGCAGCTTAGCGCACGGGGTACGTGAAAAACTGTTTTTT. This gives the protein CASSLAHGVREKLFF.

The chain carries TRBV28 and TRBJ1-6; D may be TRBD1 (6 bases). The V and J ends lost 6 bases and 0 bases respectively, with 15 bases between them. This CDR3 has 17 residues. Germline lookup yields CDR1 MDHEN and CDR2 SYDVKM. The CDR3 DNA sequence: TGTGCCAGCAGGAGCATTAGGGGGGGCTCCTATAATTCACCCCTCCACTTT. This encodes CASRSIRGGSYNSPLHF.

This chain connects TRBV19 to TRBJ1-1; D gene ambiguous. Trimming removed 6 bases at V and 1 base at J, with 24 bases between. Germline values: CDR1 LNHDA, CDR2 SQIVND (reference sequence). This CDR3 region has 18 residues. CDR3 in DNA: TGTGCCAGTAGACACCACTGGGAGGGATTCAGGCAGAACACTGAAGCTTTCTTT. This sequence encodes CASRHHWEGFRQNTEAFF.

The CDR3 spells CASRPPGAGNTIYF. CDR3 DNA sequence: TGCGCCAGCAGGCCGCCGGGAGCTGGAAACACCATATATTTT. This chain connects TRBV4-1 to TRBJ1-3, with D unresolved. Germline values: CDR1 MGHRA, CDR2 YSYEKL. V was clipped by 6 bases and J by 2 bases, with 11 bases between them. This CDR3 has 14 residues.

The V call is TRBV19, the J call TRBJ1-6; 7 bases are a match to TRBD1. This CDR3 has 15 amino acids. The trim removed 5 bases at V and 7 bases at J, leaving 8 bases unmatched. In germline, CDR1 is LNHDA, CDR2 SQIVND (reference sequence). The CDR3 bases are TGTGCCAGTAGTCCCAGCGACAGGGTAAATTCACCCCTCCACTTT. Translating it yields CASSPSDRVNSPLHF.

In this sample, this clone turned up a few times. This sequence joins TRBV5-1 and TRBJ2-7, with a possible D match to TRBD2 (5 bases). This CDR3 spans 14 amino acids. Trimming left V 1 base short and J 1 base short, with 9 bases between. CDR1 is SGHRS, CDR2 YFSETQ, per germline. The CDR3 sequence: CASSLSPGSYEQYF. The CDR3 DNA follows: TGCGCCAGCAGCTTGTCGCCGGGGTCCTACGAGCAGTACTTC.

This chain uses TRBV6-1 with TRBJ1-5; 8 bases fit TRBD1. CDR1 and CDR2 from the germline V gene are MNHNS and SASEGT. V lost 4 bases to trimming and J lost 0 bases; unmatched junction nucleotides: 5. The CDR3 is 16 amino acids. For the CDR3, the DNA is TGTGCCAGCAGTGGGGGGGACAGGCGTAGCAATCAGCCCCAGCATTTT. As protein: CASSGGDRRSNQPQHF.

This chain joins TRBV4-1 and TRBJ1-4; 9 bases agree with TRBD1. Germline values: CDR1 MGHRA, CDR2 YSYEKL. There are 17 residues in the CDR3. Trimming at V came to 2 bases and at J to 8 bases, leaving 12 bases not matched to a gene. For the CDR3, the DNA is TGCGCCAGCAGCCAACCGACAGGGGGTAGAAATCAAGAAAAACTGTTTTTT. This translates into CASSQPTGGRNQEKLFF.

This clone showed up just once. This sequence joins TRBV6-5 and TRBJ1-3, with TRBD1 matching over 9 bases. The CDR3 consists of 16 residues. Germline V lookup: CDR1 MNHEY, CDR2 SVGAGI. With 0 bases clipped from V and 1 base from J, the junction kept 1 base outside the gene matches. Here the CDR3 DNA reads TGTGCCAGCAGTTACTCGGGACAGGGTTCTGGAAACACCATATATTTT. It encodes CASSYSGQGSGNTIYF.

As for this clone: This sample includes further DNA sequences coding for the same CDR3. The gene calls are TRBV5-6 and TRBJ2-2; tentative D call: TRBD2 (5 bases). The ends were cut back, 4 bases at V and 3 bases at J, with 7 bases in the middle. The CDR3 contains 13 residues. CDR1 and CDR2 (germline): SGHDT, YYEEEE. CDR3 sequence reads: CASSRTDTGELFF. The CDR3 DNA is TGTGCCAGCAGCAGGACTGACACCGGGGAGCTGTTTTTT.

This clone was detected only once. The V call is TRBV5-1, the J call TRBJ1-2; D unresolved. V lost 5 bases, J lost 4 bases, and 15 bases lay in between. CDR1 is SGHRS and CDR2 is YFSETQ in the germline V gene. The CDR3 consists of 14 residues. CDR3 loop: CASRLDLSSYGYTF. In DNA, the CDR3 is TGCGCCAGCAGGCTAGACCTCAGCTCCTATGGCTACACCTTC.

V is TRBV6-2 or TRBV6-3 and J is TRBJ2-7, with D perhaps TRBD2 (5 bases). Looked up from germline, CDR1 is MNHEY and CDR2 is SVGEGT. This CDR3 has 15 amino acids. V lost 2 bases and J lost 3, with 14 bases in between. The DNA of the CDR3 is TGTGCCAGCAGTTACCCCGAGAGGGCCGACTACGAGCAGTACTTC. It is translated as CASSYPERADYEQYF.

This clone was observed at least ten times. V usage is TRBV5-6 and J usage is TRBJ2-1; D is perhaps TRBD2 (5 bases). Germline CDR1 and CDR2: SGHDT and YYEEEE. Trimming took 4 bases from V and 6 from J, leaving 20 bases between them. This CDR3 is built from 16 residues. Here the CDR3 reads CASSPGTRVSVNEQFF. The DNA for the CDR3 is TGTGCCAGCAGCCCTGGCACTAGGGTGTCGGTCAATGAGCAGTTCTTC.

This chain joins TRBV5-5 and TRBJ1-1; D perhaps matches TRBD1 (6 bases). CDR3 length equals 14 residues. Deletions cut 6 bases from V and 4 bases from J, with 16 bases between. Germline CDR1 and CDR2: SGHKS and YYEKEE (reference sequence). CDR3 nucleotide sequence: TGTGCCAGCACGCTGGGGGCTTGGGGCACTGAAGCTTTCTTT. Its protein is CASTLGAWGTEAFF.

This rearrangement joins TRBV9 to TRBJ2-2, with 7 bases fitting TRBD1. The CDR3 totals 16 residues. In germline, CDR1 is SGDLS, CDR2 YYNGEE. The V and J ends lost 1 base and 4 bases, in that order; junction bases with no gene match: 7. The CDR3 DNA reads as TGTGCCAGCAGCGTACGATCAGGGGGTTCCACCGGGGAGCTGTTTTTT. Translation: CASSVRSGGSTGELFF.

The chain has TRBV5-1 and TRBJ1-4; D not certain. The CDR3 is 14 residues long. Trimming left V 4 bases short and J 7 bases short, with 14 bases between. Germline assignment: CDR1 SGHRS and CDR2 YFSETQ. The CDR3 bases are TGCGCCAGCAGCGAGGCGGGAGGGATTGAAAAACTGTTTTTT. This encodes CASSEAGGIEKLFF. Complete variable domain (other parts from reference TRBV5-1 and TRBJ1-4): KAGVTQTPRYLIKTRGQQVTLSCSPISGHRSVSWYQQTPGQGLQFLFEYFSETQRNKGNFPGRFSGRQFSNSRSEMNVSTLELGDSALYLCASSEAGGIEKLFFGSGTQLSVL.

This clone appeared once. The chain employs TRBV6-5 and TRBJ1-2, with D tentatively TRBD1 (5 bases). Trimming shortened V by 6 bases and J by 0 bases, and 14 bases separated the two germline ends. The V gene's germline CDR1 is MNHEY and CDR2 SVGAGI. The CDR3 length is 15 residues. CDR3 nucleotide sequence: TGTGCCAGCAGCCTGTCAGGGCCAGCTAACTATGGCTACACCTTC. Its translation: CASSLSGPANYGYTF.

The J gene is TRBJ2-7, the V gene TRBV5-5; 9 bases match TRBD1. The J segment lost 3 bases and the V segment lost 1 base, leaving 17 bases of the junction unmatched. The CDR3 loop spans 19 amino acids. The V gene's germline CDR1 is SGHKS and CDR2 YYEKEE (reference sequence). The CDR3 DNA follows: TGTGCCAGCAGCTTGATGGACAGGGGTTCAGTTAGTTGGTACTACGAGCAGTACTTC. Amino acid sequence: CASSLMDRGSVSWYYEQYF.

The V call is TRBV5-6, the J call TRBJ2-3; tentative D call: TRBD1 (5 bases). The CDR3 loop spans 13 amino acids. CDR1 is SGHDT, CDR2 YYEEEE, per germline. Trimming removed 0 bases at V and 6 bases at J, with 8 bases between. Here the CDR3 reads CASSLGGLDTQYF. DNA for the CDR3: TGTGCCAGCAGCTTGGGGGGCTTGGATACGCAGTATTTT.

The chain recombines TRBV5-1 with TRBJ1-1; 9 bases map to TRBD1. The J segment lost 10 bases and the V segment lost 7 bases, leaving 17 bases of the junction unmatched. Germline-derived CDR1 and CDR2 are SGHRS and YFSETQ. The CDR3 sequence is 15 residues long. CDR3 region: CASGSGTGFGAAAFF. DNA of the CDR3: TGCGCCAGCGGGTCAGGGACAGGGTTCGGGGCTGCAGCTTTCTTT.

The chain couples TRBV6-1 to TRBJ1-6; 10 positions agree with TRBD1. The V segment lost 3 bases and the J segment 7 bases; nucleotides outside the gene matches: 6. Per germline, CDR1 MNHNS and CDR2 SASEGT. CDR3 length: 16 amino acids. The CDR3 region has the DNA TGTGCCAGCAGTGAGATACCGACAGGGGGCAATTCACCCCTCCACTTT. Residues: CASSEIPTGGNSPLHF.